This entry features one T cell receptor (beta chain) sequence. Source study methods: Nucleated cell number was recorded as an estimate derived from reference gene primer amplification. Method: immunoSEQ multiplex PCR; TCRdb's copy keeps in-frame clones and lacks some. That table gives V, J and clone size, and the DNA gave D and trimming. The sample holds 110,000 or so clones, 81% seen once. This CDR3 has 14 residues. Trimming took 3 bases from V and 1 from J, leaving 7 bases between them. Germline values: CDR1 MDHEN, CDR2 SYDVKM. The data belong to a study of blood T cell repertoires in COVID-19. Across the whole study: COVID-19 samples from acute and convalescent phases originated in the United States, Italy and Spain. PBMCs, B-cell-depleted T cells, or T cells provided the cDNA or gDNA that made up the material.

This receptor was obtained from a human donor in a cohort sampled during active COVID-19. Sequenced: peripheral blood. The V and J genes are TRBV28 and TRBJ1-3; D gene uncertain. The DNA of the CDR3 is TGTGCCAGCAGTTTCCGTTTGTCTGGAAACACCATATATTTT. This sequence encodes CASSFRLSGNTIYF.